What follows are 28 T cell receptor beta chains derived from one specimen sequenced in a study of identical twins. TCRdb passed the 5' RACE reads through MiXCR, listing each CDR3 protein once. This table holds 450,000 or so distinct CDR3 sequences, 13% to 15% found once. These same data were also listed under a study on yellow fever vaccine responses in identical twins.

What was sequenced was CD4+ T cells sorted from blood. These receptors were obtained from a woman younger than 30 in good health.

This clonotype was seen repeatedly, ten times or more. The chain is built from TRBV7-9 and TRBJ2-5; 7 bases line up with TRBD2. The CDR3 length is 15 residues. CDR1 SEHNR and CDR2 FQNEAQ come from the germline V gene (reference sequence). V was pared by 1 base and J by 5 bases, with 7 bases of the junction left unmatched. CDR3: CASSLEAGVLETQYF. CDR3 in DNA: TGTGCCAGCAGCTTAGAGGCGGGGGTTCTGGAGACCCAGTACTTC.

This clonotype was counted between two and nine times. The chain's CDR3 is CASSPGDEQFF. As DNA, the CDR3 is TGTGCCAGCTCACCGGGTGATGAGCAGTTCTTC. The chain has TRBV18 and TRBJ2-1; no clear D. V lost 3 bases, J lost 8 bases, and 5 bases lay in between. Germline values: CDR1 KGHSH, CDR2 LQKENI. This CDR3 region has 11 residues.

This clonotype turned up a few times. The chain is built from TRBV3-1 and TRBJ2-6; possible D gene TRBD1, 6 bases. Germline V gene data show CDR1 as LGHDT and CDR2 as YNNKEL (reference sequence). The CDR3 loop spans 16 amino acids. The ends were cut back, 2 bases at V and 0 bases at J, with 8 bases in the middle. CDR3 in DNA: TGTGCCAGCAGCCAATTCAGGGGCTCTGGGGCCAACGTCCTGACTTTC. Its protein product is CASSQFRGSGANVLTF. Full variable domain (missing parts from reference TRBV3-1 and TRBJ2-6): DTAVSQTPKYLVTQMGNDKSIKCEQNLGHDTMYWYKQDSKKFLKIMFSYNNKELIINETVPNRFSPKSPDKAHLNLHINSLELGDSAVYFCASSQFRGSGANVLTFGAGSRLTVL.

The rearrangement joins TRBV25-1 to TRBJ2-1, with TRBD1 identical over 9 bases. Germline loops: CDR1 MGHDK, CDR2 SYGVNS. This CDR3 comprises 15 residues. Trimming removed 6 bases from V and 6 bases from J; junction bases left unmatched: 9. CDR3 bases: TGTGCCAGCAGGTCCGACAGGGGGAAAATCAATGAGCAGTTCTTC. This sequence encodes CASRSDRGKINEQFF.

The CDR3 is CATALSGIYNEQFF. The CDR3 coding sequence is TGTGCCACCGCCCTAAGCGGGATCTACAATGAGCAGTTCTTC. The J gene is TRBJ2-1, the V gene TRBV24-1; 7 bases match TRBD2. This CDR3 is built from 14 residues. The V gene end was trimmed by 9 bases and the J gene end by 3 bases; junction bases not matched to a gene: 7. Germline V CDR1 and CDR2: KGHDR, SFDVKD.

V usage is TRBV7-3 and J usage is TRBJ2-3, with D tentatively TRBD2 (7 bases). Trimming shortened V by 5 bases and J by 2 bases, and 11 bases separated the two germline ends. Germline values: CDR1 SGHTA, CDR2 FQGTGA. The CDR3 sequence is 14 residues long. The CDR3 DNA sequence: TGTGCCAGCAGCCCCGGGGGGCCCACAGATACGCAGTATTTT. This sequence encodes CASSPGGPTDTQYF.

This clonotype was counted many times. This sequence joins TRBV12-3 or TRBV12-4 and TRBJ2-1; 7 bases fit TRBD1. This CDR3 has 17 amino acids. Trimming removed 2 bases from V and 9 bases from J; junction bases left unmatched: 16. The CDR3 nucleotides are TGTGCCAGCAGTTTATATAGGGGGCTTGGGATAGGTCTTGAGCAGTTCTTC. Its protein is CASSLYRGLGIGLEQFF.

The chain links TRBV27 to TRBJ2-3; D may correspond to TRBD1 or TRBD2 (6 bases each). The V gene's germline CDR1 is MNHEY and CDR2 SMNVEV (reference sequence). Trimming left V 7 bases short and J 3 bases short, with 17 bases between. This CDR3 has 15 amino acids. Written as DNA, the CDR3 is TGTGCCAGCATATGGGGGGCTATCTGGACAGATACGCAGTATTTT. It yields the protein CASIWGAIWTDTQYF.

This clonotype was picked up a small number of times. This chain connects TRBV2 to TRBJ2-1; 9 nucleotides align to TRBD2. This CDR3 is built from 15 residues. The germline gives CDR1 SNHLY, CDR2 FYNNEI. The V and J ends lost 4 bases and 6 bases, in that order; junction bases with no gene match: 7. This CDR3 reads CASSVLAGFTNEQFF. The CDR3, as DNA: TGTGCCAGCAGTGTCCTAGCGGGGTTTACCAATGAGCAGTTCTTC.

This clonotype was counted ten times or more. The chain has TRBV7-8 and TRBJ2-7; TRBD1 might be the D (5 bases). The germline CDR1 and CDR2 sequences are SGHVS and FQNEAQ. This CDR3 is 14 amino acids long. The ends were cut back, 7 bases at V and 0 bases at J, with 13 bases in the middle. The CDR3 DNA sequence: TGTGCCAGCACCAACCGACAGAGCTCCTACGAGCAGTACTTC. As protein: CASTNRQSSYEQYF. Complete variable domain (other parts from reference TRBV7-8 and TRBJ2-7): GAGVSQSPRYKVAKRGQDVALRCDPISGHVSLFWYQQALGQGPEFLTYFQNEAQLDKSGLPSDRFFAERPEGSVSTLKIQRTQQEDSAVYLCASTNRQSSYEQYFGPGTRLTVT.

This clonotype was seen more than once but under ten times. The V gene is TRBV5-6, the J gene TRBJ2-6, with a weak D call TRBD1 (6 bases). The CDR3 loop spans 17 amino acids. Looked up from germline, CDR1 is SGHDT and CDR2 is YYEEEE. Trimming pared 1 base from V and 1 base from J, leaving 12 bases between. CDR3 sequence (DNA): TGTGCCAGCAGCTTGCCAGGGGTACGATCTGGGGCCAACGTCCTGACTTTC. It yields the protein CASSLPGVRSGANVLTF.

This clonotype was found a few times. CDR3: CSVDGTNIYDEQFF. The CDR3, as DNA: TGCAGCGTTGACGGGACTAATATCTATGATGAGCAGTTCTTC. V and J are TRBV29-1 and TRBJ2-1; 7 nucleotides line up with TRBD2. CDR1 and CDR2 (germline): SQVTM, ANQGSEA. Trimming took 3 bases from V and 8 from J; bases not matched to a gene: 10. The CDR3 has 14 residues.

The chain recombines TRBV6-6 with TRBJ2-7; TRBD2 agrees at 8 bases. V trimming: 6 bases; J trimming: 3 bases; junction bases outside the gene matches: 4. Per the germline V gene, CDR1 is MNHNY and CDR2 is SVGAGI (reference sequence). CDR3 length: 13 amino acids. The CDR3: CASRLAEFYEQYF. The CDR3 nucleotides read TGTGCCAGCAGACTAGCGGAGTTCTACGAGCAGTACTTC.

The V and J genes are TRBV20-1 and TRBJ2-1, with TRBD2 matching over 11 bases. This CDR3 is 15 amino acids long. CDR1 is DFQATT, CDR2 SNEGSKA, per germline (reference sequence). V was clipped by 6 bases and J by 4 bases; unmatched bases: 8. The CDR3 DNA sequence: TGCAGTGCCGGTCTAGCGGGGGGATTATACAATGAGCAGTTCTTC. Protein sequence: CSAGLAGGLYNEQFF.

This clonotype came up a few times. The chain recombines TRBV7-2 with TRBJ2-7, with a tentative D call TRBD1 (6 bases). Germline V gives CDR1 SGHTA, CDR2 FQGNSA. The CDR3 covers 16 residues. Trimming left V 1 base short and J 3 bases short, with 16 bases between. The CDR3 sequence: CASSLVGTGLIYEQYF. The DNA for the CDR3 is TGTGCCAGCAGCTTAGTGGGCACAGGGTTAATCTACGAGCAGTACTTC.

This clonotype occurred a few times. The chain employs TRBV7-3 and TRBJ1-1; no definite D call. V gave up 3 bases and J gave up 1 base, with 6 bases separating them. The germline gives CDR1 SGHTA, CDR2 FQGTGA. This CDR3 is 13 amino acids long. The CDR3 coding sequence is TGTGCCAGCAGCTTGACGAAGAACACTGAAGCTTTCTTT. Translated, it gives CASSLTKNTEAFF.

The V gene is TRBV11-2, the J gene TRBJ2-3; the D gene is possibly TRBD1 (5 bases). This CDR3 has 15 residues. From germline, CDR1 is SGHAT and CDR2 FQNNGV. Trimming removed 4 bases from V and 0 bases from J, with 11 bases in between. CDR3 DNA sequence: TGTGCCAGCAGCTCTGGACAAGTTAGCACAGATACGCAGTATTTT. Residues: CASSSGQVSTDTQYF.

This clonotype was observed at least ten times. The CDR3 sequence is CAISAASGGSPTYF. In DNA, the CDR3 is TGTGCCATCAGTGCGGCTAGCGGGGGGAGCCCGACGTACTTC. This rearrangement joins TRBV10-3 to TRBJ2-5, with TRBD2 identical over 11 bases. From germline, CDR1 is ENHRY and CDR2 SYGVKD. Germline trimming cut 4 bases from V and 13 bases from J; bases unmatched to any gene: 11. The CDR3 spans 14 residues.

At least ten counts were recorded for this clonotype. This rearrangement joins TRBV12-3 or TRBV12-4 to TRBJ2-7; D gene unclear. V was shortened by 7 bases and J by 6 bases, with 13 bases between the two germline ends. The CDR3 is 12 amino acids. CDR3 residues: CASTSGWGEQYF. CDR3 DNA sequence: TGTGCCAGCACTTCCGGGTGGGGCGAGCAGTACTTC.

The chain joins TRBV12-3 or TRBV12-4 to TRBJ1-1; D uncertain. The V end was cut by 3 bases, the J end by 1 base, with 9 bases between. CDR3 length: 14 amino acids. The CDR3 DNA is TGTGCCAGCAGTTTCGTGGAAGGGAACACTGAAGCTTTCTTT. Translating it yields CASSFVEGNTEAFF.

V usage is TRBV14 and J usage is TRBJ2-1, with 9 bases that match TRBD1. The germline gives CDR1 SGHDN, CDR2 FVKESK. The CDR3 runs 15 residues. Trimming cost V 1 base and J 8 bases; bases outside gene matches: 6. CDR3 region: CASSQAGTGYYEQFF. The CDR3 bases are TGTGCCAGCAGCCAAGCCGGGACAGGGTACTATGAGCAGTTCTTC.

This clonotype was counted between two and nine times. This chain connects TRBV15 to TRBJ1-1; 9 positions agree with TRBD1. CDR1 and CDR2 (germline): LNHNV, YYDKDF (reference sequence). The V and J ends lost 1 base and 1 base, in that order; junction bases with no gene match: 4. The CDR3 runs to 16 residues. As DNA, the CDR3 is TGTGCCACCAGCAGAGCCGGGACAGGGTCGAACACTGAAGCTTTCTTT. It encodes CATSRAGTGSNTEAFF.

This clonotype appeared a few times. This sequence joins TRBV9 and TRBJ2-2, with 9 bases identical to TRBD1. Trimming cost V 0 bases and J 4 bases; bases outside gene matches: 7. This CDR3 contains 17 residues. CDR1 SGDLS and CDR2 YYNGEE come from the germline V gene. The CDR3, as DNA: TGTGCCAGCAGCGTAGCTGGCGGGACAGGGAGCACCGGGGAGCTGTTTTTT. It is translated as CASSVAGGTGSTGELFF. The complete variable domain, with remaining parts taken from reference TRBV9 and TRBJ2-2, reads DSGVTQTPKHLITATGQRVTLRCSPRSGDLSVYWYQQSLDQGLQFLIQYYNGEERAKGNILERFSAQQFPDLHSELNLSSLELGDSALYFCASSVAGGTGSTGELFFGEGSRLTVL.

The rearrangement joins TRBV6-2 or TRBV6-3 to TRBJ1-2; 9 bases align to TRBD1. Per the germline V gene, CDR1 is MNHEY and CDR2 is SVGEGT. There are 15 residues in the CDR3. V shed 2 bases and J 7 bases; nucleotides not matched to a gene: 8. The CDR3 DNA reads TGTGCCAGCAGTTACACCGGGACAGGGCTTTCTGGCTACACCTTC. This translates into CASSYTGTGLSGYTF.

This clonotype was picked up many times. The chain carries TRBV5-1 and TRBJ2-2; 13 nucleotides align to TRBD2. CDR1 and CDR2 (germline): SGHRS, YFSETQ. The CDR3 loop spans 17 amino acids. Trimming cost V 1 base and J 2 bases; bases outside gene matches: 2. The CDR3 reads CASSLWTSGGNTGELFF. For the CDR3, the DNA is TGCGCCAGCAGCTTGTGGACTAGCGGGGGAAACACCGGGGAGCTGTTTTTT.

The chain employs TRBV3-1 and TRBJ2-1; 7 bases are shared with TRBD1. CDR3 length equals 15 residues. Germline CDR1 LGHDT, CDR2 YNNKEL (reference sequence). V was pared by 4 bases and J by 2 bases, with 5 bases of the junction left unmatched. In DNA, the CDR3 is TGTGCCAGCAGCCGTCCCGGGACAGCCTACAATGAGCAGTTCTTC. It codes for CASSRPGTAYNEQFF.

This chain joins TRBV18 and TRBJ1-2; tentatively, D is TRBD1 (6 bases). Trimming cost V 3 bases and J 9 bases, with 14 bases left between them. The germline V gene encodes CDR1 KGHSH and CDR2 LQKENI. The CDR3 sequence is 13 residues long. CDR3 in amino acids: CASSPGEGGSYTF. The DNA for the CDR3 is TGTGCCAGCTCACCGGGAGAAGGGGGTAGCTACACCTTC.

This clonotype was observed a few times. The V call is TRBV4-1, the J call TRBJ2-3, with D perhaps given as TRBD1 or TRBD2 (6 bases each). Germline V gives CDR1 MGHRA, CDR2 YSYEKL. V shed 0 bases and J shed 4 bases, with 11 bases lying between them. There are 15 residues in the CDR3. The CDR3 nucleotides read TGCGCCAGCAGCCAAGATAGGGGGGCGGCAGATACGCAGTATTTT. It is translated as CASSQDRGAADTQYF.